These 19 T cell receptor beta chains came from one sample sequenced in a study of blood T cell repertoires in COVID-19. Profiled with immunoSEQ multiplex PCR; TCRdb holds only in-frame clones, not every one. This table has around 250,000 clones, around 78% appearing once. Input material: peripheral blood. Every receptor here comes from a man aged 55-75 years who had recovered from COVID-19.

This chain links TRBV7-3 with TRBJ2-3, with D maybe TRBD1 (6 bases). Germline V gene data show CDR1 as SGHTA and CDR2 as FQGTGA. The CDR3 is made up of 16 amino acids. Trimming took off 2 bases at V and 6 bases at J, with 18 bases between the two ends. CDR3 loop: CASSLGGVGAADTQYF. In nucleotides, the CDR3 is TGTGCCAGCAGCTTAGGAGGTGTGGGGGCCGCGGATACGCAGTATTTT. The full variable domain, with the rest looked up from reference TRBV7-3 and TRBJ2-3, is GAGVSQTPSNKVTEKGKYVELRCDPISGHTALYWYRQSLGQGPEFLIYFQGTGAADDSGLPNDRFFAVRPEGSVSTLKIQRTERGDSAVYLCASSLGGVGAADTQYFGPGTRLTVL.

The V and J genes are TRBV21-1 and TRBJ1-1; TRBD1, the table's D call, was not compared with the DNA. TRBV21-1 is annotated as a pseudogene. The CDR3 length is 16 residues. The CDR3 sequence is CASSKQAGGTNTEAFF. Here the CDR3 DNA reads TGTGCCAGCAGCAAGCAAGCAGGGGGCACGAACACTGAAGCTTTCTTT.

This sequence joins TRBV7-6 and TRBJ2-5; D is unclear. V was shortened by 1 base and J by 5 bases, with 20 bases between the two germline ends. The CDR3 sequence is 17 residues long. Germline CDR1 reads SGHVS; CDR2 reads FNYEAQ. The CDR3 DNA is TGTGCCAGCAGCTTAGGAGTTTTGGGCATTCAAACGGAGACCCAGTACTTC. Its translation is CASSLGVLGIQTETQYF. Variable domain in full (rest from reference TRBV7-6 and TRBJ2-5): GAGVSQSPRYKVTKRGQDVALRCDPISGHVSLYWYRQALGQGPEFLTYFNYEAQQDKSGLPNDRFSAERPEGSISTLTIQRTEQRDSAMYRCASSLGVLGIQTETQYFGPGTRLLVL.

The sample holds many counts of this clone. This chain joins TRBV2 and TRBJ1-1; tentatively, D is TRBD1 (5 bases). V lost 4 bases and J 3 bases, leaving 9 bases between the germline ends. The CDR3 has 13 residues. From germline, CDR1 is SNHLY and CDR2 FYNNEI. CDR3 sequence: CASSVGPDTEAFF. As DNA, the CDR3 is TGTGCCAGCAGTGTGGGGCCGGACACTGAAGCTTTCTTT.

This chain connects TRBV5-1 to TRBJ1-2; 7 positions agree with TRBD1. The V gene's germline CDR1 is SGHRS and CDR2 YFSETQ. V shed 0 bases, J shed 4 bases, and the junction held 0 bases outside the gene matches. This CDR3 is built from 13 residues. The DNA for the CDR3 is TGCGCCAGCAGCTTGGAGGGGGCCTATGGCTACACCTTC. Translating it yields CASSLEGAYGYTF.

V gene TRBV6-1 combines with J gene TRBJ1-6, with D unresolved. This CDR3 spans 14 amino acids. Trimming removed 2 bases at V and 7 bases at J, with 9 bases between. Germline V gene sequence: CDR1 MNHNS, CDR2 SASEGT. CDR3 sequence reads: CASSEILSNSPLHF. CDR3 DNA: TGTGCCAGCAGTGAAATTCTAAGCAATTCACCCCTCCACTTT.

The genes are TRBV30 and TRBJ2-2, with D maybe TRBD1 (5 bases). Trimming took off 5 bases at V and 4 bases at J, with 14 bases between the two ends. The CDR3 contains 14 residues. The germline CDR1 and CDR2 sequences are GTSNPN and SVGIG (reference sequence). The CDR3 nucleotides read TGTGCCTGGGCGAGGCAGGGATCCACCGGGGAGCTGTTTTTT. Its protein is CAWARQGSTGELFF.

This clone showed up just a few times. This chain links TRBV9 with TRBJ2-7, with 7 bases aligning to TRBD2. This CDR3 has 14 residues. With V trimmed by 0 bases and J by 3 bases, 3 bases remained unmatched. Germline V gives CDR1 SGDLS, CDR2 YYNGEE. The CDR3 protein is CASSVDGGSYEQYF. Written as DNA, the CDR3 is TGTGCCAGCAGCGTAGACGGCGGGAGCTACGAGCAGTACTTC.

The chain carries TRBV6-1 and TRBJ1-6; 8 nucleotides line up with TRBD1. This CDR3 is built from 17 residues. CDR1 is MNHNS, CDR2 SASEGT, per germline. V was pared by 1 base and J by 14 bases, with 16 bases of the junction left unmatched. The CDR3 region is CASSEGTGGASMQSLHF. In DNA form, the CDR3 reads TGTGCCAGCAGTGAAGGTACAGGGGGAGCCTCCATGCAATCCCTCCACTTT.

The CDR3, as DNA: TGTGCCAGCAGCTTGGAGCGGGGGGTCCAAGAGACCCAGTACTTC. Residues: CASSLERGVQETQYF. V and J are TRBV5-4 and TRBJ2-5; 9 positions match TRBD2. The ends lost 0 bases at V and 1 base at J; junction bases unmatched: 1. Germline CDR1 SGHNT, CDR2 YYREEE (reference sequence). The CDR3 runs 15 residues.

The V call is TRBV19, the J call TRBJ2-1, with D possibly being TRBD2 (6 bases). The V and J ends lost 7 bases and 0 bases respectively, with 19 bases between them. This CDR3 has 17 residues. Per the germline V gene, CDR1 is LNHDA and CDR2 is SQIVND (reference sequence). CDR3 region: CASTATSGSSSYNEQFF. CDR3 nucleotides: TGTGCCAGTACCGCCACCAGCGGGTCGAGCTCCTACAATGAGCAGTTCTTC.

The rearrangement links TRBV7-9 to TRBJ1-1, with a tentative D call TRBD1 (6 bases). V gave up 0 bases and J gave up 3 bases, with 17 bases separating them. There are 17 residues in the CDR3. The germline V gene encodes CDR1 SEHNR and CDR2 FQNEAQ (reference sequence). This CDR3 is CASSLAGDTWFYTEAFF. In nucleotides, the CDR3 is TGTGCCAGCAGCTTAGCGGGGGACACTTGGTTTTACACTGAAGCTTTCTTT.

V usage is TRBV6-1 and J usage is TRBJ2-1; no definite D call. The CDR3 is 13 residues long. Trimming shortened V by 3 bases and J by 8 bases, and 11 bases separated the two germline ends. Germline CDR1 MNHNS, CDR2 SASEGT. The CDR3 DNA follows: TGTGCCAGCAGTGATGGGTTTAGCCATGAGCAGTTCTTC. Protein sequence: CASSDGFSHEQFF.

CDR3 nucleotides: TGCGCCAGCAGCTTAGAGGGTTACGAGCAGTACTTC. This translates into CASSLEGYEQYF. V usage is TRBV5-1 and J usage is TRBJ2-7, with D maybe TRBD2 (5 bases). Germline V gene lookup returns CDR1 SGHRS and CDR2 YFSETQ. Trimming pared 2 bases from V and 4 bases from J, leaving 7 bases between. The CDR3 totals 12 residues.

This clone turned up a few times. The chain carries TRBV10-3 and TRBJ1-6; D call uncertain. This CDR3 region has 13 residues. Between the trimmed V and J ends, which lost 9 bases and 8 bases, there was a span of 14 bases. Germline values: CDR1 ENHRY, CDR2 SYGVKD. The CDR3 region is CAIGRGVDSPLHF. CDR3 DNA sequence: TGTGCCATTGGTCGCGGTGTGGATTCACCCCTCCACTTT.

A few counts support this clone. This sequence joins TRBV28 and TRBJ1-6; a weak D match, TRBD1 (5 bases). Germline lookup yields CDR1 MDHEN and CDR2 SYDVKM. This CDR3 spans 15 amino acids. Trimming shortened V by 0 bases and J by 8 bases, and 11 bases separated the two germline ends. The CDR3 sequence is CASSLWGRGDSPLHF. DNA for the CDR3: TGTGCCAGCAGTTTATGGGGAAGGGGTGATTCACCCCTCCACTTT.

As DNA, the CDR3 is TGCAGCGTTGAAGAGCGCCAGGGAAGGACCTTC. Amino acids: CSVEERQGRTF. The V and J genes are TRBV29-1 and TRBJ1-2; D is perhaps TRBD1 (5 bases). Deletions cut 0 bases from V and 14 bases from J, with 13 bases between. Per the germline V gene, CDR1 is SQVTM and CDR2 is ANQGSEA. This CDR3 is built from 11 residues.

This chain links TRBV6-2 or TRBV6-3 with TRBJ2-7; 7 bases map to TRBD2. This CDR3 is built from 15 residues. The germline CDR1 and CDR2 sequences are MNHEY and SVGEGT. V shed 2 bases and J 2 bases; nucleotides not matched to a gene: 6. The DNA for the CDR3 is TGTGCCAGCAGTTACGGGGCGGGAGTCACCTACGAGCAGTACTTC. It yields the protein CASSYGAGVTYEQYF.

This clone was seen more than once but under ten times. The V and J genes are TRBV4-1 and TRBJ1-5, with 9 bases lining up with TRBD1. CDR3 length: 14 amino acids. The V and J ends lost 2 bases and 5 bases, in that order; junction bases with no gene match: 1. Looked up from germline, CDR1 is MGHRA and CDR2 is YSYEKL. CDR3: CASSQRQGDQPQHF. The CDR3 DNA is TGCGCCAGCAGCCAACGACAGGGGGATCAGCCCCAGCATTTT.